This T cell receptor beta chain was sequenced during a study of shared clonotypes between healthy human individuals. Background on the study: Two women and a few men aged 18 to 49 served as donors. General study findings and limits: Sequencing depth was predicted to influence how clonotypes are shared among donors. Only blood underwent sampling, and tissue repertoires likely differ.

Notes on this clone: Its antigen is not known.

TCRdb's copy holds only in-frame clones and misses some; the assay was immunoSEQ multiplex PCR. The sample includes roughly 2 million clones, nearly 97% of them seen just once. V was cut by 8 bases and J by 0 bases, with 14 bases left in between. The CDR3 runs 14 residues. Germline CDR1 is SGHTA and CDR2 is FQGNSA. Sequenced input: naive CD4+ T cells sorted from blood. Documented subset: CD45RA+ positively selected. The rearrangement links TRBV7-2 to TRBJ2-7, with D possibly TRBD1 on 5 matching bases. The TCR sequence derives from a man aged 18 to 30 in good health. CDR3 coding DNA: TGTGCCAGCTCTACCCCGACAGTCTCCTACGAGCAGTACTTC. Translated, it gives CASSTPTVSYEQYF.